These 20 T cell receptor beta chains share one sample of origin, sequenced in a study of T cell responses to AZD1222 COVID-19 vaccine. Generated by immunoSEQ multiplex PCR, the TCRdb table keeps only in-frame clones and is missing some. The repertoire holds roughly 100,000 clones, with roughly 89% as singletons. The source was peripheral blood, collected on day 0 of AZD1222 vaccination. Receptors originate from an adult in good health.

The chain is built from TRBV14 and TRBJ1-2; D is unclear. Germline lookup yields CDR1 SGHDN and CDR2 FVKESK. The CDR3 loop spans 13 amino acids. Trimming left V 2 bases short and J 8 bases short, with 12 bases between. CDR3 coding DNA: TGTGCCAGCAGCCAAAGGCCCCGCGGCGGCTACACCTTC. This sequence encodes CASSQRPRGGYTF.

J is TRBJ1-4 and V is TRBV4-1; D not certain. The V end lost 4 bases, the J end lost 2 bases, and 14 bases lay between the germline ends. Germline CDR1 is MGHRA and CDR2 is YSYEKL. The CDR3 has 16 amino acids. CDR3 bases: TGCGCCAGCAGCCGAAGAGGGCTAGTGACTAATGAAAAACTGTTTTTT. It translates to CASSRRGLVTNEKLFF.

V and J are TRBV4-3 and TRBJ1-2, with D perhaps matching TRBD1 (6 bases). Germline CDR1 is LGHNA and CDR2 is YSLEER. Trimming stripped 5 bases from V and 0 bases from J, with 19 bases between. The CDR3 runs to 17 residues. The CDR3 nucleotides are TGCGCCAGCAGCGAGGGGGTCTTAAGGGGAGCTAACTATGGCTACACCTTC. Translated, it gives CASSEGVLRGANYGYTF.

CDR3 bases: TGTGCCAGCATCGTATGGGGCCCGGGGTCAGAGCAGTACTTC. This gives the protein CASIVWGPGSEQYF. V is TRBV5-6 and J is TRBJ2-7, with D perhaps TRBD1 or TRBD2 (5 bases each). The germline gives CDR1 SGHDT, CDR2 YYEEEE. This CDR3 contains 14 residues. Deletions cut 6 bases from V and 7 bases from J, with 20 bases between.

The V and J genes are TRBV5-1 and TRBJ1-6; tentative D call: TRBD1 (5 bases). Trimming pared 4 bases from V and 6 bases from J, leaving 14 bases between. There are 15 residues in the CDR3. Germline lookup yields CDR1 SGHRS and CDR2 YFSETQ. The CDR3 region is CASSPSTVTNSPLHF. CDR3 DNA sequence: TGCGCCAGCAGCCCCTCGACAGTAACTAATTCACCCCTCCACTTT.

The J gene is TRBJ1-5, the V gene TRBV29-1, with D maybe TRBD1 (5 bases). V was shortened by 1 base and J by 9 bases, with 10 bases between the two germline ends. This CDR3 is built from 12 residues. Germline V lookup: CDR1 SQVTM, CDR2 ANQGSEA. For the CDR3, the DNA is TGCAGCGTTGAAGTTTCGGGGCCGCCCCAGCATTTT. Its translation: CSVEVSGPPQHF.

The V call is TRBV7-2, the J call TRBJ1-5, with a weak D call TRBD1 (6 bases). The CDR3 covers 15 residues. V was clipped by 2 bases and J by 6 bases, with 14 bases between them. CDR1 is SGHTA and CDR2 is FQGNSA in the germline V gene. The CDR3 region is CASSLTGSFGQPQHF. CDR3 DNA sequence: TGTGCCAGCAGCTTAACAGGGTCGTTTGGTCAGCCCCAGCATTTT.

The genes are TRBV12-3 or TRBV12-4 and TRBJ1-3; D is undetermined. V lost 4 bases, J lost 3 bases, and 4 bases lay in between. The CDR3 consists of 12 residues. CDR3 loop: CASSSVGNTIYF. CDR3 nucleotide sequence: TGTGCCAGCAGTTCCGTTGGAAACACCATATATTTT.

The chain carries TRBV18 and TRBJ1-5; D gene uncertain. V was cut by 2 bases and J by 11 bases, with 16 bases left in between. CDR1 and CDR2 from the germline V gene are KGHSH and LQKENI. The CDR3 is 14 residues long. The CDR3 sequence: CASSPDVKVTAQHF. The CDR3 DNA reads as TGTGCCAGCTCACCAGATGTTAAGGTCACAGCCCAGCATTTT.

CDR3 loop: CALTDSGATDTQYF. As DNA, the CDR3 is TGTGCCCTAACCGACAGCGGGGCCACAGATACGCAGTATTTT. The chain uses TRBV2 and TRBJ2-3; 7 bases align to TRBD2. The germline CDR1 and CDR2 sequences are SNHLY and FYNNEI. The CDR3 totals 14 residues. V shed 11 bases, J shed 2 bases, and the junction held 10 bases outside the gene matches.

This rearrangement joins TRBV5-1 to TRBJ1-3, with 7 bases identical to TRBD1. The CDR3 runs to 15 residues. Germline-derived CDR1 and CDR2 are SGHRS and YFSETQ. J was trimmed by 3 bases and V by 4 bases; bases with no gene match: 7. CDR3: CASSKTGNHGNTIYF. As DNA, the CDR3 is TGCGCCAGCAGCAAGACAGGGAATCATGGAAACACCATATATTTT.

The rearrangement uses TRBV10-3 and TRBJ1-5; D might be TRBD1 (5 bases). CDR3 length: 13 amino acids. Germline loops: CDR1 ENHRY, CDR2 SYGVKD. The ends were cut back, 4 bases at V and 5 bases at J, with 9 bases in the middle. For the CDR3, the DNA is TGTGCCATCAGTGCGACAGAGGATCAGCCCCAGCATTTT. Protein: CAISATEDQPQHF.

The chain employs TRBV28 and TRBJ1-2, with D maybe TRBD1 (5 bases). The CDR3 runs 11 residues. Trimming removed 9 bases from V and 1 base from J, with 6 bases in between. The germline V gene encodes CDR1 MDHEN and CDR2 SYDVKM. The CDR3 spells CASDSNYGYTF. CDR3 bases: TGTGCCAGTGACAGTAACTATGGCTACACCTTC.

This chain joins TRBV4-3 and TRBJ2-3, with 14 bases fitting TRBD2. The J segment lost 4 bases and the V segment lost 4 bases, leaving 13 bases of the junction unmatched. The CDR3 is made up of 19 amino acids. Germline CDR1 LGHNA, CDR2 YSLEER. In nucleotides, the CDR3 is TGCGCCAGCAGCCCCTTGACTAGCGGGGGGGCCCTTCAAGCAGATACGCAGTATTTT. It translates to CASSPLTSGGALQADTQYF.

The chain carries TRBV11-2 and TRBJ2-1; perhaps D is TRBD1 or TRBD2 (5 bases each). The germline V gene encodes CDR1 SGHAT and CDR2 FQNNGV. The CDR3 is made up of 14 amino acids. V lost 3 bases to trimming and J lost 7 bases, with 13 bases between them. CDR3 amino acids: CASSFGTAENEQFF. In nucleotides, the CDR3 is TGTGCCAGCAGCTTTGGGACGGCCGAGAATGAGCAGTTCTTC.

The CDR3: CASSRGTVDSYEQYF. CDR3 DNA: TGTGCCAGTAGCCGGGGGACAGTCGACTCCTACGAGCAGTACTTC. The rearrangement joins TRBV19 to TRBJ2-7, with a weak D call TRBD1 (7 bases). V lost 6 bases, J lost 0 bases, and 15 bases lay in between. Germline lookup yields CDR1 LNHDA and CDR2 SQIVND (reference sequence). CDR3 length: 15 amino acids.

The chain joins TRBV18 to TRBJ2-1, with 10 bases identical to TRBD2. From germline, CDR1 is KGHSH and CDR2 LQKENI. V lost 3 bases to trimming and J lost 7 bases; unmatched junction nucleotides: 3. The CDR3 spans 14 residues. CDR3 in DNA: TGTGCCAGCTCACCGGGACTAGCGATTAATGAGCAGTTCTTC. Its protein product is CASSPGLAINEQFF.

The chain is built from TRBV10-3 and TRBJ2-2; unclear D gene. Germline V gene sequence: CDR1 ENHRY, CDR2 SYGVKD. The CDR3 is 13 amino acids. The V end lost 2 bases, the J end lost 1 base, and 2 bases lay between the germline ends. As DNA, the CDR3 is TGTGCCATCAGTGAGGTGAACACCGGGGAGCTGTTTTTT. Translated, it gives CAISEVNTGELFF.

The rearrangement links TRBV24-1 to TRBJ1-2; 9 nucleotides align to TRBD1. This CDR3 contains 15 residues. J gave up 3 bases and V 6 bases, and 7 bases lay outside the gene matches. Per germline, CDR1 KGHDR and CDR2 SFDVKD. The CDR3: CATSQTGQGYYGYTF. CDR3 bases: TGTGCCACCAGTCAAACGGGACAGGGTTACTATGGCTACACCTTC.

V and J are TRBV6-1 and TRBJ2-5; possible D gene TRBD2, 6 bases. This CDR3 is 15 amino acids long. Germline V lookup: CDR1 MNHNS, CDR2 SASEGT. Trimming pared 0 bases from V and 2 bases from J, leaving 10 bases between. The CDR3 DNA is TGTGCCAGCAGTGAAGCGCTGGGGGGACAAGAGACCCAGTACTTC. It specifies CASSEALGGQETQYF.